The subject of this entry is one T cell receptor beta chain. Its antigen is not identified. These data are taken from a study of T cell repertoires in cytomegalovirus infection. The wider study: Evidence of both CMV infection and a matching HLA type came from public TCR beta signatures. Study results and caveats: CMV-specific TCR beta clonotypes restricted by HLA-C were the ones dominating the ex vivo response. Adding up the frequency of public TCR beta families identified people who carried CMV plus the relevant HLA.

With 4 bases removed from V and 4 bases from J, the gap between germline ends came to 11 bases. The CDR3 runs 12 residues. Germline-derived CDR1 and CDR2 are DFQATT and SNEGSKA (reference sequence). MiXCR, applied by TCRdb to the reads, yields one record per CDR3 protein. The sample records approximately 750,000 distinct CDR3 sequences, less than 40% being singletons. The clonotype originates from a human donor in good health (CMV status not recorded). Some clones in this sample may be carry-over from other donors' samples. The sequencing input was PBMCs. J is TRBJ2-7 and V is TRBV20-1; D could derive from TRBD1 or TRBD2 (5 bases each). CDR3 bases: TGCAGTGCTAAGAAGGGACCGTACGAGCAGTACTTC. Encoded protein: CSAKKGPYEQYF.